This T cell receptor (beta chain) was captured by sequencing in a study of beta chain features in type 1 diabetes. Study-wide background: All of the samples together had over 90 million sorted cells examined.

The germline gives CDR1 SEHNR, CDR2 FQNEAQ (reference sequence). This CDR3 has 14 amino acids. The V end was cut by 5 bases, the J end by 3 bases, with 11 bases between. As every portion of the isolated RNA was reverse transcribed, the sequencing read expressed TCRB transcripts. Data came from immunoSEQ multiplex PCR; TCRdb stores just in-frame clones and leaves some out. The table lists some 230,000 clones, 9.6% of them singletons. This clone has a count of ten or more. The receptor's source is a woman between 18 and 30 years old in good health. This chain links TRBV7-9 with TRBJ2-1, with D unclear. Sequencing was done on a sample of naive CD4+ T cells from blood. CDR3 in amino acids: CASSIPPGYNEQFF. The CDR3 DNA sequence: TGTGCCAGCAGCATACCCCCCGGCTACAATGAGCAGTTCTTC. Full variable domain (rest looked up from reference TRBV7-9 and TRBJ2-1): DTGVSQNPRHKITKRGQNVTFRCDPISEHNRLYWYRQTLGQGPEFLTYFQNEAQLEKSRLLSDRFSAERPKGSFSTLEIQRTEQGDSAMYLCASSIPPGYNEQFFGPGTRLTVL.